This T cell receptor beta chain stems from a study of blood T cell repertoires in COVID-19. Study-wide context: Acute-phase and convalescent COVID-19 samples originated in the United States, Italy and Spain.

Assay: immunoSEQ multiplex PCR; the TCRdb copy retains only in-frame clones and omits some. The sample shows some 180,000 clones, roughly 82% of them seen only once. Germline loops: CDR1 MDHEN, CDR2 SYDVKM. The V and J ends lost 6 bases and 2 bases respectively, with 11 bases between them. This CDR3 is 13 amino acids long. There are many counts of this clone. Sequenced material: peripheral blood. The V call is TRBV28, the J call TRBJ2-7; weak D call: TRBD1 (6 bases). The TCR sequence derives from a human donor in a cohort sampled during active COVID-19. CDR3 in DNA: TGTGCCAGCAGAGGGACACCAGCCTACGAGCAGTACTTC. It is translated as CASRGTPAYEQYF.